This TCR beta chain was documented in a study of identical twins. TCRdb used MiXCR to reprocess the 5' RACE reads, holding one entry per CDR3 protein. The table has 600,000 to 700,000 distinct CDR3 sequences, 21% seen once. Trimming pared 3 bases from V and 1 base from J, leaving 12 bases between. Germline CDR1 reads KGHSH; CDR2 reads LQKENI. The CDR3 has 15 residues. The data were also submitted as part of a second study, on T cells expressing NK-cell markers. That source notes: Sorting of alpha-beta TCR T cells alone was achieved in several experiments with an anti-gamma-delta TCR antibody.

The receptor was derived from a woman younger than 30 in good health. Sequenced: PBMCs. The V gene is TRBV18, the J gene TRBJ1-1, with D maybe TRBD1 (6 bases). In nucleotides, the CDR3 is TGTGCCAGCTCACCGAAAGACAGGCCGAACACTGAAGCTTTCTTT. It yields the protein CASSPKDRPNTEAFF.